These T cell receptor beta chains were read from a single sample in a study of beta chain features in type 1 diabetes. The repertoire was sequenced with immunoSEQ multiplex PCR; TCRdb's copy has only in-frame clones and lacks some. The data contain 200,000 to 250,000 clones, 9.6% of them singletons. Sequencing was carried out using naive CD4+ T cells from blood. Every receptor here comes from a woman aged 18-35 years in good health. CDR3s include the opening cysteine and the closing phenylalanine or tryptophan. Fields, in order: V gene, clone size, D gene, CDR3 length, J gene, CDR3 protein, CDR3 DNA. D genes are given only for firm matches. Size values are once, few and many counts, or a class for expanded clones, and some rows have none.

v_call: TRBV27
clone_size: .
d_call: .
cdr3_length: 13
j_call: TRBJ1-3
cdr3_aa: CASSPSSSNTIYF
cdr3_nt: TGTGCCAGCAGCCCCAGTTCCTCGAACACCATATATTTT

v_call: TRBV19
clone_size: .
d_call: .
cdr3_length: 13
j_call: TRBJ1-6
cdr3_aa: CASKVSGEAPLHF
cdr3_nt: TGTGCCAGTAAAGTGTCAGGGGAAGCACCCCTCCACTTT

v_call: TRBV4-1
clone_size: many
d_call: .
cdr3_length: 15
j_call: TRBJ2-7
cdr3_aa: CASSQDDRSSYEQYF
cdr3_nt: TGCGCCAGCAGCCAAGATGACAGGAGCTCCTACGAGCAGTACTTC

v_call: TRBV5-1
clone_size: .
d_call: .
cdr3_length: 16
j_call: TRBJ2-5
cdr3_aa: CASRASGLGGGETQYF
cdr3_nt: TGCGCCAGCAGAGCTTCGGGACTAGGGGGCGGAGAGACCCAGTACTTC

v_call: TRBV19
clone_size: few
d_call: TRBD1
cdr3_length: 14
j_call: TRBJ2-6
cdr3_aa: CASRDRAGANVLTF
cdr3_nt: TGTGCCAGTAGGGACAGGGCTGGGGCCAACGTCCTGACTTTC

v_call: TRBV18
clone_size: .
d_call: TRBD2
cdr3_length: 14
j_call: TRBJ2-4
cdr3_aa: CASSPASGGDIQYF
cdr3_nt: TGTGCCAGCTCACCTGCTAGCGGGGGTGACATTCAGTACTTC

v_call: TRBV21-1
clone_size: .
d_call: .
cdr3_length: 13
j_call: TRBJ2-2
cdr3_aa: CASSKSRSGELFF
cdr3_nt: TGTGCCAGCAGCAAATCGAGGTCCGGGGAGCTGTTTTTT

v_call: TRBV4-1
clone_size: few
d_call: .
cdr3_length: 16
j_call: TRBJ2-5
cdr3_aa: CASSPRGPLRQETQYF
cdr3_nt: TGCGCCAGCAGCCCTAGGGGCCCCCTGAGGCAAGAGACCCAGTACTTC

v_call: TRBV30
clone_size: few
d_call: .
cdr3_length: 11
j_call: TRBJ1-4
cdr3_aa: CAYTTSLELFF
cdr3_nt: TGTGCATATACTACCAGTTTGGAACTGTTTTTT

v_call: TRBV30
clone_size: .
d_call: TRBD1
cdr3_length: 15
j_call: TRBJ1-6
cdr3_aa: CAWSVRDRGNSPLHF
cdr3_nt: TGTGCCTGGAGTGTACGGGACAGGGGAAATTCACCCCTCCACTTT

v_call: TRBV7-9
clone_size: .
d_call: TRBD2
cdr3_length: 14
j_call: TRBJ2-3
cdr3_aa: CASSLGSGADTQYF
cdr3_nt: TGTGCCAGCAGCTTAGGGAGCGGGGCAGATACGCAGTATTTT

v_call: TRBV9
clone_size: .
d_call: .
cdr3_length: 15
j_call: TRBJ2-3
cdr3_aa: CASSGGTHTQGTQYF
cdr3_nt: TGTGCCAGCAGCGGAGGGACCCACACACAGGGTACGCAGTATTTT

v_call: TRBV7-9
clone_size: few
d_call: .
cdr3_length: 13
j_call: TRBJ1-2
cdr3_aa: CASSGGASLGYTF
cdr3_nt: TGTGCCAGCAGCGGGGGGGCCAGCCTGGGCTACACCTTC

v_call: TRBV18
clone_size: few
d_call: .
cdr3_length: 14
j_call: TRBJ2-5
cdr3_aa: CASSPQSTGETQYF
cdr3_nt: TGTGCCAGCTCACCACAGAGCACGGGAGAGACCCAGTACTTC

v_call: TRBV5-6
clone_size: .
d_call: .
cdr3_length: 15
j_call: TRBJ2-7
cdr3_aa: CASTGVRSTSYEQYF
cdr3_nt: TGTGCCAGCACCGGTGTCCGGTCAACCTCCTACGAGCAGTACTTC

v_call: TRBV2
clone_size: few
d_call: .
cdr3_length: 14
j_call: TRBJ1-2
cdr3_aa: CASSEGNRPPRPTF
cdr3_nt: TGTGCCAGCAGTGAAGGAAACAGGCCCCCTCGACCCACCTTC

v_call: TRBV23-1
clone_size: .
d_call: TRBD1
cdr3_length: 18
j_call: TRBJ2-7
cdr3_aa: CASSQFGTGTGGVYEQYF
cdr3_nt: TGCGCCAGCAGTCAATTTGGGACGGGGACAGGGGGCGTCTACGAGCAGTACTTC

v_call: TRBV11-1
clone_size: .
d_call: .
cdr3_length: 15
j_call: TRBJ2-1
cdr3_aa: CASSSTLSPYNEQFF
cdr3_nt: TGTGCCAGCAGCTCAACTCTGAGTCCCTACAATGAGCAGTTCTTC

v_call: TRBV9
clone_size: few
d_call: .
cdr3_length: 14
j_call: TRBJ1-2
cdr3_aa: CASSVDAGTYGYTF
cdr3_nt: TGTGCCAGCAGCGTAGATGCAGGAACCTATGGCTACACCTTC

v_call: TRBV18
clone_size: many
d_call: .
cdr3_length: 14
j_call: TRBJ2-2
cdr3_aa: CASSPKTGTGELFF
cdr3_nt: TGTGCCAGCTCACCGAAGACAGGAACCGGGGAGCTGTTTTTT

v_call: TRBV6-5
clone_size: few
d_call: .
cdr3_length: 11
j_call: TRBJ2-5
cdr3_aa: CASSREETQYF
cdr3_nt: TGTGCCAGCAGTCGCGAAGAGACCCAGTACTTC

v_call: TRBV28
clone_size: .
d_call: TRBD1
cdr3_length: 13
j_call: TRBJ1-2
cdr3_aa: CASSPGDREGYTF
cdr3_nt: TGTGCCAGCAGTCCCGGGGACAGGGAAGGCTACACCTTC

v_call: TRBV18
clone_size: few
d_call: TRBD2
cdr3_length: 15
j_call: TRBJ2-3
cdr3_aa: CASSVTSADTDTQYF
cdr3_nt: TGTGCCAGCTCAGTTACTAGCGCTGACACAGATACGCAGTATTTT

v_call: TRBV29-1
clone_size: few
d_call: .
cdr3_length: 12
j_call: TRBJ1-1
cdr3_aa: CSVRTVNTEAFF
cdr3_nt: TGCAGCGTTCGGACAGTGAACACTGAAGCTTTCTTT

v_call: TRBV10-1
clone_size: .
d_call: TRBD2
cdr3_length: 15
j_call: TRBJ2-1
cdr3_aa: CASSRLAGGDNEQFF
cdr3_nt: TGCGCCAGCAGCCGACTAGCGGGGGGGGATAATGAGCAGTTCTTC

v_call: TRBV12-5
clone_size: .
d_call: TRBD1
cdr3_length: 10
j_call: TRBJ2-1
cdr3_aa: CASGRTGQFF
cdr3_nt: TGTGCTAGTGGGCGGACAGGGCAGTTCTTC

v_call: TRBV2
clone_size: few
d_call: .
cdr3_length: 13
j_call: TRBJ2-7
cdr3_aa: CASSENVSLEQYF
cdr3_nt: TGTGCCAGCAGTGAAAATGTGTCGTTAGAGCAGTACTTC

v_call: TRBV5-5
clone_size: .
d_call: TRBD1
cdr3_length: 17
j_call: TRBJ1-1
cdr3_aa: CASSLDVRGLGNTEAFF
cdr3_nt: TGTGCCAGCAGCTTGGATGTCAGGGGGCTGGGTAACACTGAAGCTTTCTTT

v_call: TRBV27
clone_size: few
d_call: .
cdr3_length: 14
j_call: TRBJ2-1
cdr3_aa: CASSTPSRGDEQFF
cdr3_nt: TGTGCCAGCAGTACCCCCTCCAGGGGTGATGAGCAGTTCTTC

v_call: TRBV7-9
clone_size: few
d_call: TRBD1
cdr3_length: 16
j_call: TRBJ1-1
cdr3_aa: CASSFPGQGGVTEAFF
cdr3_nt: TGTGCCAGCAGCTTCCCGGGACAGGGGGGGGTCACTGAAGCTTTCTTT

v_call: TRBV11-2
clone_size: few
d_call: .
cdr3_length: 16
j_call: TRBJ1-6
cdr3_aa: CASSLGGPIGNSPLHF
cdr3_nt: TGTGCCAGCAGCTTAGGGGGGCCTATCGGTAATTCACCCCTCCACTTT

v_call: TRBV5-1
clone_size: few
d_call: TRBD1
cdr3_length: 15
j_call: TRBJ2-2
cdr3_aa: CASSIGTVNTGELFF
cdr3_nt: TGCGCCAGCAGCATCGGGACAGTTAACACCGGGGAGCTGTTTTTT

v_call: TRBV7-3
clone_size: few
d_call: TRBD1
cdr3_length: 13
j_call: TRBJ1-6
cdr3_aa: CASSGTGNSPLHF
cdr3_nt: TGTGCCAGCAGCGGGACAGGGAATTCACCCCTCCACTTT

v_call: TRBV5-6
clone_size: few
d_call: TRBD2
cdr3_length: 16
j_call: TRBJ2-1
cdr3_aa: CASSLRRTSDTDEQFF
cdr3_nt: TGTGCCAGCAGCTTGAGGAGGACTAGCGATACCGATGAGCAGTTCTTC

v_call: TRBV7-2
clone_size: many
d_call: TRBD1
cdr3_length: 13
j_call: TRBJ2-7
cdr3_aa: CASSRDRLGEQYF
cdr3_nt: TGTGCCAGCAGCAGGGACAGGTTAGGCGAGCAGTACTTC

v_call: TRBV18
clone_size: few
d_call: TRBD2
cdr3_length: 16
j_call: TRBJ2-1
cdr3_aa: CASSPFSGGSYNEQFF
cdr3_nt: TGTGCCAGCTCACCATTTAGCGGGGGCTCCTACAATGAGCAGTTCTTC

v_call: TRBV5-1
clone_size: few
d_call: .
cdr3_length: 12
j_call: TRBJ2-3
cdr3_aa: CASSFEGDTQYF
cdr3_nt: TGCGCCAGCAGCTTCGAGGGAGATACGCAGTATTTT

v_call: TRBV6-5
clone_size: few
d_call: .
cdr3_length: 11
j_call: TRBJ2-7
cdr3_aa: CASAGGAEQYF
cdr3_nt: TGTGCCAGCGCCGGGGGTGCCGAGCAGTACTTC

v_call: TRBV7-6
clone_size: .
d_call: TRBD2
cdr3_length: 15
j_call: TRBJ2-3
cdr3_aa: CASSLSGGAPDTQYF
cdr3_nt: TGTGCCAGCAGCTTGAGCGGGGGGGCTCCAGATACGCAGTATTTT

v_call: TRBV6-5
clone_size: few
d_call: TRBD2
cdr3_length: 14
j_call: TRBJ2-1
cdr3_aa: CASSTTSGPNEQFF
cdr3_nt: TGTGCCAGCAGCACAACTAGCGGACCCAATGAGCAGTTCTTC

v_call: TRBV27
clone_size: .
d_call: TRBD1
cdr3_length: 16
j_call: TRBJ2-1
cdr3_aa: CASRGPGQGRLNEQFF
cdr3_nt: TGTGCCAGCAGGGGACCGGGACAGGGAAGGTTGAATGAGCAGTTCTTC

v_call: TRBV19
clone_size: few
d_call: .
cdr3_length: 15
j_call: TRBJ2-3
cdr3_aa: CASSGGDSSTDTQYF
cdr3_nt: TGTGCCAGTAGTGGAGGGGACAGTAGCACAGATACGCAGTATTTT

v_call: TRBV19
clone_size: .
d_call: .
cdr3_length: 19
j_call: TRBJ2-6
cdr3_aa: CASAPTGSGGGSGANVLTF
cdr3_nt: TGTGCCAGTGCCCCGACAGGATCGGGTGGAGGCTCTGGGGCCAACGTCCTGACTTTC

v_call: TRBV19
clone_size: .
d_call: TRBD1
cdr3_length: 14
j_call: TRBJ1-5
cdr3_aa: CATRTGHVNQPQHF
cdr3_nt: TGTGCCACCAGGACAGGGCACGTTAATCAGCCCCAGCATTTT

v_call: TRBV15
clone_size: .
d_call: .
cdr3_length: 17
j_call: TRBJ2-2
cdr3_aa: CATSRSNRGANTGELFF
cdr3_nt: TGTGCCACCAGCAGATCCAATCGAGGCGCGAACACCGGGGAGCTGTTTTTT

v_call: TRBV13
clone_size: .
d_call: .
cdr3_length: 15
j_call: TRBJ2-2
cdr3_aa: CASSNAQGNTGELFF
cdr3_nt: TGTGCCAGCAGCAATGCACAGGGTAACACCGGGGAGCTGTTTTTT

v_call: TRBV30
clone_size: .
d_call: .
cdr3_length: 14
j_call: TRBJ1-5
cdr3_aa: CAWTPGGKTQPQHF
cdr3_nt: TGTGCCTGGACCCCTGGGGGGAAGACTCAGCCCCAGCATTTT

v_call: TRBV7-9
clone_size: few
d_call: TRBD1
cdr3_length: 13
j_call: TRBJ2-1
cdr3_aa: CASSTGQYNEQFF
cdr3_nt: TGTGCCAGCAGCACGGGACAGTACAATGAGCAGTTCTTC

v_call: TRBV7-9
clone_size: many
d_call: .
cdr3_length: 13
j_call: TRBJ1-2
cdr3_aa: CASSLELNYGYTF
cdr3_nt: TGTGCCAGCAGCTTAGAGCTTAACTATGGCTACACCTTC

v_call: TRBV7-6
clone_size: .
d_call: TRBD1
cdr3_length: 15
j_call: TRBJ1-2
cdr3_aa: CASSPTRQGGYGYTF
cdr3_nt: TGTGCCAGCAGCCCAACTCGACAGGGGGGCTATGGCTACACCTTC

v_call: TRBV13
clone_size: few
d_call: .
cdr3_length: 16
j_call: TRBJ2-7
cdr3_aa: CASTPTPTGRNYEQYF
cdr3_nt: TGTGCCAGCACCCCCACCCCGACGGGGAGAAACTACGAGCAGTACTTC